Detailed here is one TCR beta chain. Its target is not known. Produced via immunoSEQ multiplex PCR; TCRdb's table is partial and in-frame only. The sample shows some 64,000 clones, 80% to 85% of them seen only once. CDR3 length equals 14 residues. Trimming cost V 7 bases and J 0 bases, with 12 bases left between them. The V gene's germline CDR1 is SNHLY and CDR2 FYNNEI. The entry originates in a study of T cell responses to AZD1222 COVID-19 vaccine. Study outcomes and limitations: Researchers report vaccine-associated CD4 TCRs spanning spike, with dominance at 160-218 and 743-854. Repertoires in all cases were sampled only once the peak T cell response had passed. White British donors predominated, females outnumbered males, and clonal diversity was possibly underestimated.

The J gene is TRBJ1-2, the V gene TRBV2; tentative D call: TRBD1 (5 bases). The source of this sequence is an adult in good health. Sequencing was performed on peripheral blood, taken on day 0 of AZD1222 vaccination. The CDR3 nucleotides are TGTGCCAGCACCCGACAGCTAGCTAACTATGGCTACACCTTC. It encodes CASTRQLANYGYTF. Full variable domain (missing parts from reference TRBV2 and TRBJ1-2): EPEVTQTPSHQVTQMGQEVILRCVPISNHLYFYWYRQILGQKVEFLVSFYNNEISEKSEIFDDQFSVERPDGSNFTLKIRSTKLEDSAMYFCASTRQLANYGYTFGSGTRLTVV.